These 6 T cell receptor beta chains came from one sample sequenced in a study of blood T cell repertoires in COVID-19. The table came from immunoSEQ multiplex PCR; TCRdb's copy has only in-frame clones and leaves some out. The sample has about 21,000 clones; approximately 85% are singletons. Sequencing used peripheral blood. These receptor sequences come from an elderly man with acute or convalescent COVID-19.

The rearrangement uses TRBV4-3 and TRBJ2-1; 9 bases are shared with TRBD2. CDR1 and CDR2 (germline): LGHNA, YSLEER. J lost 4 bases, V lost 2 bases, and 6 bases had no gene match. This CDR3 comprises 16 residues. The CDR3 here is CASSQNSGGLYNEQFF. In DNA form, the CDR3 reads TGCGCCAGCAGCCAAAATAGCGGGGGACTTTACAATGAGCAGTTCTTC.

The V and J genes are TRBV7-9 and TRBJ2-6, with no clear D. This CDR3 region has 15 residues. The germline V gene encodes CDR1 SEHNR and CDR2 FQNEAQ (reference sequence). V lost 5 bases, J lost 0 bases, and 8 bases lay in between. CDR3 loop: CASSPHSSGANVLTF. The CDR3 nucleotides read TGTGCCAGCAGCCCTCACAGCTCTGGGGCCAACGTCCTGACTTTC.

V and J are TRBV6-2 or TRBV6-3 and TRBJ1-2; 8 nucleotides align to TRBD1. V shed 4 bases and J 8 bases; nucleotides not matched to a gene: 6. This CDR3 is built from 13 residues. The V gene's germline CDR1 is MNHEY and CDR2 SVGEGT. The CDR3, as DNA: TGTGCCAGCAGTTTCGGACAGGGTTTCGGCTACACCTTC. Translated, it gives CASSFGQGFGYTF.

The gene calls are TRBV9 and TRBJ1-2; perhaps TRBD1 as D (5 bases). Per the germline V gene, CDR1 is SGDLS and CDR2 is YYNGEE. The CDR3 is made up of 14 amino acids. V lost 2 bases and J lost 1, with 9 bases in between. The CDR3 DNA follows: TGTGCCAGCAGCGTCAGGGTTGGTAACTATGGCTACACCTTC. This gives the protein CASSVRVGNYGYTF.

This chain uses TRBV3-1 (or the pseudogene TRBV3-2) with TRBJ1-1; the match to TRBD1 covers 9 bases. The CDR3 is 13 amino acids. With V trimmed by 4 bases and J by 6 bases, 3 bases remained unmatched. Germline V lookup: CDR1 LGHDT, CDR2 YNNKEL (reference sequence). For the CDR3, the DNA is TGTGCCAGCAGCCCGGGACAGGGCTCTGAAGCTTTCTTT. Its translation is CASSPGQGSEAFF.

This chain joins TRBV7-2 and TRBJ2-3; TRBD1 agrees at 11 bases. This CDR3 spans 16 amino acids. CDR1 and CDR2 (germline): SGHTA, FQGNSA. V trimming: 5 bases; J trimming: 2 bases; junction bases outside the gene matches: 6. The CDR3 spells CASSPGQGVFTDTQYF. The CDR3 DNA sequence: TGTGCCAGCAGCCCGGGACAGGGGGTTTTCACAGATACGCAGTATTTT.